What follows are 30 T cell receptor beta chains derived from one specimen sequenced in a study of a mutant IDH1 vaccine in newly diagnosed glioma. Antigens of these TCRs are unknown. Time point of the sample: week 11, during vaccination. Topical imiquimod was applied with each vaccine dose, which held 300 ug of mutant IDH1 20-mer peptide. The table came from immunoSEQ multiplex PCR; TCRdb's copy has only in-frame clones and leaves some out. The table has some 120,000 clones, 80% seen once. Sequences were derived from PBMCs, sampled from a glioma patient whose treatment included an IDH1 peptide vaccine. The receptors were gathered from a man aged 35 to 55 with glioma.

This clone appeared a single time. J is TRBJ2-2 and V is TRBV7-9; 7 nucleotides align to TRBD1. V dropped 6 bases and J dropped 2; count of bases not matched to a gene: 6. Germline lookup yields CDR1 SEHNR and CDR2 FQNEAQ (reference sequence). The CDR3 totals 15 residues. CDR3 residues: CASRIQGRNTGELFF. The CDR3 DNA reads as TGTGCCAGCAGAATACAGGGGAGAAACACCGGGGAGCTGTTTTTT.

The chain employs TRBV2 and TRBJ2-5; 7 bases fit TRBD1. This CDR3 has 14 residues. With V trimmed by 9 bases and J by 3 bases, 10 bases remained unmatched. CDR1 SNHLY and CDR2 FYNNEI come from the germline V gene. CDR3 sequence (DNA): TGTGCCAGTAGCGAACAGGGGCGGAAAGAGACCCAGTACTTC. Translating gives CASSEQGRKETQYF.

The chain joins TRBV11-3 to TRBJ2-2; D gene uncertain. From germline, CDR1 is SGHNT and CDR2 YENEEA. The V end lost 0 bases, the J end lost 5 bases, and 10 bases lay between the germline ends. The CDR3 runs 15 residues. The CDR3 reads CASSLDPQITGELFF. CDR3 nucleotide sequence: TGTGCCAGCAGCTTAGACCCCCAGATAACCGGGGAGCTGTTTTTT.

This clone was recorded many times. The rearrangement links TRBV27 to TRBJ1-5; tentatively, D is TRBD1 (6 bases). The CDR3 extends over 14 amino acids. The germline CDR1 and CDR2 sequences are MNHEY and SMNVEV (reference sequence). Between the trimmed V and J ends, which lost 8 bases and 3 bases, there was a span of 14 bases. The CDR3 DNA sequence: TGTGCCAGCCAAAGGGGGGCTGACAATCAGCCCCAGCATTTT. This encodes CASQRGADNQPQHF.

The chain joins TRBV7-2 to TRBJ1-2; 7 bases fit TRBD1. Per germline, CDR1 SGHTA and CDR2 FQGNSA. V lost 3 bases and J lost 8; bases outside the gene matches: 9. The CDR3 length is 14 residues. The CDR3 DNA reads TGTGCCAGCAGCTTCACGCAGGGGGAGAAGGGCTACACCTTC. It encodes CASSFTQGEKGYTF.

The chain combines TRBV4-3 with TRBJ2-5; D possibly uses TRBD1 or TRBD2 (5 bases each). CDR1 is LGHNA and CDR2 is YSLEER in the germline V gene. V gave up 4 bases and J gave up 5 bases, with 5 bases separating them. This CDR3 is built from 11 residues. The CDR3 spells CASSRGETQYF. Written as DNA, the CDR3 is TGCGCCAGCAGCCGGGGGGAGACCCAGTACTTC.

The count of this clone is one. The V and J genes are TRBV5-1 and TRBJ2-1, with unresolved D. CDR1 and CDR2 (germline): SGHRS, YFSETQ. Trimming stripped 0 bases from V and 8 bases from J, with 9 bases between. CDR3 size: 13 residues. This chain's CDR3 is CASSLDLFYEQFF. The CDR3 nucleotides are TGCGCCAGCAGCTTGGACTTATTCTATGAGCAGTTCTTC.

The chain has TRBV7-2 and TRBJ2-1; 7 bases are shared with TRBD2. J lost 4 bases, V lost 2 bases, and 5 bases had no gene match. Germline loops: CDR1 SGHTA, CDR2 FQGNSA. The CDR3 sequence is 15 residues long. CDR3: CASSLTPGGYNEQFF. The CDR3, as DNA: TGTGCCAGCAGCTTAACGCCGGGAGGATACAATGAGCAGTTCTTC. Full variable domain (rest looked up from reference TRBV7-2 and TRBJ2-1): GAGVSQSPSNKVTEKGKDVELRCDPISGHTALYWYRQSLGQGLEFLIYFQGNSAPDKSGLPSDRFSAERTGGSVSTLTIQRTQQEDSAVYLCASSLTPGGYNEQFFGPGTRLTVL.

The chain carries TRBV18 and TRBJ1-5; the match to TRBD1 covers 9 bases. CDR1 and CDR2 (germline): KGHSH, LQKENI. The CDR3 is 16 residues long. The junction had 8 bases not matched to a gene; V was cut back by 6 bases and J by 2 bases. The CDR3, as DNA: TGTGCCAGCTCGAAAATGGGACAGGGAGGCAATCAGCCCCAGCATTTT. This encodes CASSKMGQGGNQPQHF.

The chain has TRBV7-6 and TRBJ2-7; 10 bases agree with TRBD2. Germline CDR1 and CDR2: SGHVS and FNYEAQ. J lost 2 bases, V lost 5 bases, and 6 bases had no gene match. This CDR3 contains 15 residues. The CDR3 here is CASSLSSGSTYEQYF. CDR3 coding DNA: TGTGCCAGCAGCCTCTCTAGCGGGAGCACCTACGAGCAGTACTTC.

This chain uses TRBV5-1 with TRBJ1-1; D is unresolved. The CDR3 runs 13 residues. V lost 1 base and J lost 0, with 4 bases in between. The germline V gene has CDR1 SGHRS and CDR2 YFSETQ. CDR3 region: CASSLKLNTEAFF. As DNA, the CDR3 is TGCGCCAGCAGCTTGAAGTTGAACACTGAAGCTTTCTTT. The complete variable domain, with remaining parts taken from reference TRBV5-1 and TRBJ1-1, reads KAGVTQTPRYLIKTRGQQVTLSCSPISGHRSVSWYQQTPGQGLQFLFEYFSETQRNKGNFPGRFSGRQFSNSRSEMNVSTLELGDSALYLCASSLKLNTEAFFGQGTRLTVV.

This clone was counted once. The gene calls are TRBV28 and TRBJ1-1, with a weak D call TRBD1 (6 bases). The CDR3 runs 14 residues. CDR1 MDHEN and CDR2 SYDVKM come from the germline V gene. V was trimmed by 6 bases and J by 1 base, leaving 12 bases between them. The CDR3 sequence is CASSPIGGNTEAFF. The CDR3 coding sequence is TGTGCCAGCAGCCCGATAGGGGGGAACACTGAAGCTTTCTTT.

The chain combines TRBV9 with TRBJ2-7; a possible D gene is TRBD1 (5 bases). Trimming pared 0 bases from V and 4 bases from J, leaving 11 bases between. The CDR3 has 14 amino acids. Germline CDR1 reads SGDLS; CDR2 reads YYNGEE. CDR3 sequence reads: CASSVGPRAYEQYF. The CDR3 region has the DNA TGTGCCAGCAGCGTAGGGCCCAGGGCTTACGAGCAGTACTTC.

V gene TRBV27 combines with J gene TRBJ1-5; D remains unclear. Germline CDR1 is MNHEY and CDR2 is SMNVEV (reference sequence). This CDR3 region has 12 residues. Between the trimmed V and J ends, which lost 6 bases and 2 bases, there was a span of 5 bases. The chain's CDR3 is CASRGGNQPQHF. CDR3 sequence (DNA): TGTGCCAGCAGGGGAGGCAATCAGCCCCAGCATTTT.

The V gene is TRBV4-3, the J gene TRBJ1-2; unclear D gene. The CDR3 runs to 15 residues. The germline V and J ends were trimmed by 0 bases and 8 bases, with 16 bases remaining between them. Germline V gene sequence: CDR1 LGHNA, CDR2 YSLEER. The DNA of the CDR3 is TGCGCCAGCAGCCAAGATCCCCGGGGAGTGCGCGGCTACACCTTC. It is translated as CASSQDPRGVRGYTF.

The chain is built from TRBV28 and TRBJ2-7; 9 bases agree with TRBD1. There are 16 residues in the CDR3. The germline gives CDR1 MDHEN, CDR2 SYDVKM. Unmatched junction bases numbered 11, after V lost 5 bases and J lost 3 bases. CDR3 DNA sequence: TGTGCCAGCAGTGCATCACAGGGGGCGCGTAGCTACGAGCAGTACTTC. Amino acids: CASSASQGARSYEQYF.

The genes are TRBV5-5 and TRBJ2-5, with a tentative D call TRBD2 (6 bases). V lost 2 bases and J 5 bases, leaving 19 bases between the germline ends. Germline V gene data show CDR1 as SGHKS and CDR2 as YYEKEE (reference sequence). The CDR3 contains 16 residues. In DNA, the CDR3 is TGTGCCAGCAGCTTATCGAGGGCGCGGGGTGGGGAGACCCAGTACTTC. Translating it yields CASSLSRARGGETQYF.

The CDR3 DNA reads as TGTGCCAGCAGCAGGCTTCGGGGCCCCCAAGAGACCCAGTACTTC. Residues: CASSRLRGPQETQYF. V is TRBV7-6 and J is TRBJ2-5; D is perhaps TRBD1 or TRBD2 (5 bases each). The ends were cut back, 5 bases at V and 1 base at J, with 14 bases in the middle. The CDR3 length is 15 residues. Germline V gene data show CDR1 as SGHVS and CDR2 as FNYEAQ.

The chain recombines TRBV4-3 with TRBJ2-3; 8 nucleotides line up with TRBD1. The CDR3 spans 16 residues. Per germline, CDR1 LGHNA and CDR2 YSLEER. Germline trimming cut 5 bases from V and 0 bases from J; bases unmatched to any gene: 7. The CDR3 sequence is CASSYGQGRSTDTQYF. CDR3 nucleotides: TGCGCCAGCAGCTACGGACAGGGTAGAAGCACAGATACGCAGTATTTT.

The chain is built from TRBV11-2 and TRBJ2-1; 8 bases line up with TRBD1. From germline, CDR1 is SGHAT and CDR2 FQNNGV. The ends lost 4 bases at V and 10 bases at J; junction bases unmatched: 6. This CDR3 has 13 amino acids. This CDR3 reads CASSSFRGREQFF. CDR3 DNA: TGTGCCAGCAGCTCATTCAGGGGGCGAGAGCAGTTCTTC.

V is TRBV6-5 and J is TRBJ1-6; 7 nucleotides line up with TRBD1. The CDR3 loop spans 15 amino acids. Germline V CDR1 and CDR2: MNHEY, SVGAGI. V trimming: 5 bases; J trimming: 9 bases; junction bases outside the gene matches: 10. CDR3 sequence: CASSRPRQGFSPLHF. Written as DNA, the CDR3 is TGTGCCAGCAGTCGTCCGCGACAGGGTTTTTCACCCCTCCACTTT.

The genes are TRBV28 and TRBJ2-2; TRBD2 is a possible D gene (5 bases). Germline V gene sequence: CDR1 MDHEN, CDR2 SYDVKM. The V end lost 10 bases, the J end lost 4 bases, and 25 bases lay between the germline ends. This CDR3 has 17 amino acids. CDR3 region: CATKELGIGGSTGELFF. Written as DNA, the CDR3 is TGTGCCACCAAAGAGTTAGGGATAGGAGGTAGCACCGGGGAGCTGTTTTTT.

The chain combines TRBV5-1 with TRBJ2-4; no clear D. The CDR3 sequence is 11 residues long. Germline V lookup: CDR1 SGHRS, CDR2 YFSETQ. The V end was cut by 6 bases, the J end by 8 bases, with 9 bases between. The CDR3 protein is CASTFDDIQYF. DNA for the CDR3: TGCGCCAGCACCTTCGACGACATTCAGTACTTC.

This chain joins TRBV5-1 and TRBJ1-6, with 11 bases aligning to TRBD1. This CDR3 has 15 amino acids. The germline CDR1 and CDR2 sequences are SGHRS and YFSETQ. J lost 10 bases, V lost 4 bases, and 7 bases had no gene match. The CDR3 DNA sequence: TGCGCCAGCAGCGCCGGACAGGGGGCAAAATCACCCCTCCACTTT. Protein sequence: CASSAGQGAKSPLHF.

The chain has TRBV18 and TRBJ2-7; 9 nucleotides line up with TRBD1. The CDR3 runs to 15 residues. From germline, CDR1 is KGHSH and CDR2 LQKENI. J gave up 0 bases and V 2 bases, and 2 bases lay outside the gene matches. As DNA, the CDR3 is TGTGCCAGCTCACCAGAACAGGGGGCCTCCTACGAGCAGTACTTC. Translation gives CASSPEQGASYEQYF.

The chain recombines TRBV6-1 with TRBJ1-5, with no clear D. The CDR3 covers 15 residues. Trimming took off 7 bases at V and 0 bases at J, with 13 bases between the two ends. Germline V gene sequence: CDR1 MNHNS, CDR2 SASEGT. CDR3 residues: CASKVSQVSNQPQHF. The CDR3 region has the DNA TGTGCCAGCAAAGTTTCGCAGGTTAGCAATCAGCCCCAGCATTTT.

A word on this clone: The junction departs from the called germline gene at one end, perhaps through a read error. This sequence joins TRBV6-1 and TRBJ2-7, with a possible D match to TRBD1 (6 bases). This CDR3 region has 12 residues. CDR1 MNHNS and CDR2 SASEGT come from the germline V gene. In DNA, the CDR3 is TGTGCCAGCAGTGAGAGGGGGTACGGTTCTTGGTTC. Its protein product is CASSERGYGSWF.

This clone was seen once. The V and J genes are TRBV25-1 and TRBJ1-4; a weak D match, TRBD1 (6 bases). Germline V gene data show CDR1 as MGHDK and CDR2 as SYGVNS. This CDR3 contains 14 residues. V gave up 6 bases and J gave up 6 bases, with 14 bases separating them. The CDR3: CASRSTGKDEKLFF. CDR3 sequence (DNA): TGTGCCAGCAGAAGTACAGGGAAGGATGAAAAACTGTTTTTT. Complete variable domain (other parts from reference TRBV25-1 and TRBJ1-4): EADIYQTPRYLVIGTGKKITLECSQTMGHDKMYWYQQDPGMELHLIHYSYGVNSTEKGDLSSESTVSRIRTEHFPLTLESARPSHTSQYLCASRSTGKDEKLFFGSGTQLSVL.

V gene TRBV6-6 combines with J gene TRBJ2-7; D uncertain. CDR1 MNHNY and CDR2 SVGAGI come from the germline V gene (reference sequence). Trimming pared 0 bases from V and 3 bases from J, leaving 6 bases between. This CDR3 is 13 amino acids long. CDR3 protein: CASSYSGFYEQYF. For the CDR3, the DNA is TGTGCCAGCAGTTACTCGGGGTTCTACGAGCAGTACTTC.

The table lists this clone with a count of one. The gene calls are TRBV6-5 and TRBJ2-2; perhaps TRBD2 as D (5 bases). With 6 bases removed from V and 2 bases from J, the gap between germline ends came to 10 bases. This CDR3 is 14 amino acids long. The germline CDR1 and CDR2 sequences are MNHEY and SVGAGI. The CDR3 nucleotides read TGTGCCAGCAGACGGACTGGAAACACCGGGGAGCTGTTTTTT. Amino acid sequence: CASRRTGNTGELFF.